This T cell receptor beta chain was captured by sequencing in a study of OX40 agonist ivuxolimab in advanced cancers. V lost 5 bases to trimming and J lost 6 bases, with 11 bases between them. This CDR3 has 13 amino acids. Germline V lookup: CDR1 SGHNT, CDR2 YENEEA. Libraries were prepared by immunoSEQ multiplex PCR; TCRdb keeps only in-frame clonotypes and omits some of them. The repertoire has roughly 60,000 clones, less than 90% of them found once; the top ten carry around 30%. Sequenced here: CD4+ or CD8+ T cells sorted from blood, sampled in a trial of the OX40 agonist ivuxolimab. The receptor comes from an adult with an advanced solid tumor such as melanoma, head and neck, liver or kidney cancer. The V gene is TRBV11-3, the J gene TRBJ2-1; D remains unclear. The CDR3 bases are TGTGCCAGCAGCCCTGTAACGTCCAATGAGCAGTTCTTC. Translation gives CASSPVTSNEQFF.